The next 20 T cell receptor beta chains were all read from a single sample in a study of CD8+ T cells in alopecia areata. Extracted RNA was reverse transcribed, and the resulting cDNA served as sequencing template. Repertoires were generated with immunoSEQ multiplex PCR, while TCRdb's copy carries only in-frame clones and drops some. This sample has under 85,000 clones, with about half found just once. Sequencing was performed on CD8+ T cells sorted from blood, taken at week 0. The receptors come from a human donor with alopecia areata.

The chain combines TRBV7-8 with TRBJ2-1, with D uncertain. CDR3 length: 10 amino acids. With 6 bases removed from V and 6 bases from J, the gap between germline ends came to 3 bases. CDR1 is SGHVS and CDR2 is FQNEAQ in the germline V gene. CDR3 in amino acids: CASSFNEQFF. The CDR3 DNA sequence: TGTGCCAGCAGTTTCAATGAGCAGTTCTTC.

This clone was detected a few times. An end of the junction does not agree with germline; a read error may underlie this. The CDR3 nucleotides read TGTGCCAGCAGCTTAGAAGGAGGGAACCCTGAAGCTTTCTTT. Its protein product is CASSLEGGNPEAFF. The rearrangement joins TRBV13 to TRBJ1-1; no definite D call. CDR1 is PRHDT and CDR2 is FYEKMQ in the germline V gene (reference sequence). This CDR3 region has 14 residues.

This clone was observed a handful of times. The chain carries TRBV7-9 and TRBJ2-1; TRBD2 matches at 10 bases. Germline V lookup: CDR1 SEHNR, CDR2 FQNEAQ (reference sequence). The V segment lost 4 bases and the J segment 9 bases; nucleotides outside the gene matches: 6. CDR3 length: 14 amino acids. The CDR3 DNA follows: TGTGCCAGCAGCTCGAGCGGGAGGGCCAGTGAGCAGTTCTTC. Its translation is CASSSSGRASEQFF.

This clone was detected many times. This sequence joins TRBV4-1 and TRBJ2-2; perhaps TRBD2 as D (6 bases). The length of the CDR3 is 16 residues. The ends were cut back, 0 bases at V and 4 bases at J, with 12 bases in the middle. Germline V CDR1 and CDR2: MGHRA, YSYEKL. In DNA form, the CDR3 reads TGCGCCAGCAGCCAAGACCGGCGGGGCACCACCGGGGAGCTGTTTTTT. Translating it yields CASSQDRRGTTGELFF.

The V gene is TRBV12-5, the J gene TRBJ2-5; D unresolved. V was trimmed by 1 base and J by 3 bases, leaving 12 bases between them. The length of the CDR3 is 15 residues. Germline V lookup: CDR1 LGHNT, CDR2 FRNRAP. In DNA form, the CDR3 reads TGTGCTAGTGGTTTGGATAACACTATGAAAGAGACCCAGTACTTC. Its protein is CASGLDNTMKETQYF.

V and J are TRBV5-4 and TRBJ2-5; unclear D gene. CDR1 and CDR2 (germline): SGHNT, YYREEE (reference sequence). The CDR3 loop spans 11 amino acids. V lost 0 bases to trimming and J lost 5 bases, with 2 bases between them. The CDR3 loop reads CASSLDETQYF. CDR3 in DNA: TGTGCCAGCAGCTTGGATGAGACCCAGTACTTC.

The rearrangement links TRBV29-1 to TRBJ1-2, with D perhaps TRBD1 (6 bases). V was shortened by 6 bases and J by 7 bases, with 18 bases between the two germline ends. From germline, CDR1 is SQVTM and CDR2 ANQGSEA. CDR3 length: 13 residues. The CDR3 sequence is CSVDGDITLGYTF. DNA of the CDR3: TGCAGCGTCGATGGGGACATCACACTTGGCTACACCTTC.

The sample holds a few counts of this clone. The V and J genes are TRBV9 and TRBJ2-5; TRBD1 agrees at 8 bases. The junction had 11 bases not matched to a gene; V was cut back by 2 bases and J by 5 bases. Germline-derived CDR1 and CDR2 are SGDLS and YYNGEE. The CDR3 is 16 residues long. CDR3 amino acids: CASSVKDRVSWETQYF. In DNA, the CDR3 is TGTGCCAGCAGCGTCAAGGACAGGGTGTCTTGGGAGACCCAGTACTTC.

The chain employs TRBV13 and TRBJ2-7, with unresolved D. This CDR3 spans 11 amino acids. CDR1 is PRHDT and CDR2 is FYEKMQ in the germline V gene (reference sequence). V was clipped by 4 bases and J by 6 bases, with 7 bases between them. The CDR3 sequence is CASSSDSEQYF. The CDR3 nucleotides are TGTGCCAGCAGCTCTGACTCCGAGCAGTACTTC. The complete variable domain, with remaining parts taken from reference TRBV13 and TRBJ2-7, reads AAGVIQSPRHLIKEKRETATLKCYPIPRHDTVYWYQQGPGQDPQFLISFYEKMQSDKGSIPDRFSAQQFSDYHSELNMSSLELGDSALYFCASSSDSEQYFGPGTRLTVT.

This chain uses TRBV7-9 with TRBJ2-7; 8 bases map to TRBD1. The germline V gene has CDR1 SEHNR and CDR2 FQNEAQ (reference sequence). The CDR3 totals 15 residues. J lost 2 bases, V lost 4 bases, and 7 bases had no gene match. The DNA of the CDR3 is TGTGCCAGCAGCTCAAACGACAGGGGCCCCTACGAGCAGTACTTC. As protein: CASSSNDRGPYEQYF.

This chain joins TRBV30 and TRBJ2-7; 8 nucleotides line up with TRBD1. The germline V gene encodes CDR1 GTSNPN and CDR2 SVGIG (reference sequence). With 2 bases clipped from V and 6 bases from J, the junction kept 12 bases outside the gene matches. The CDR3 totals 15 residues. CDR3: CAWSYGQGVDLEQYF. The CDR3 nucleotides read TGTGCCTGGAGTTACGGACAGGGAGTTGATCTCGAGCAGTACTTC.

This clone was recorded only once. The V gene is TRBV28, the J gene TRBJ2-4, with 7 bases that match TRBD1. The V gene end was trimmed by 3 bases and the J gene end by 0 bases; junction bases not matched to a gene: 8. There are 17 residues in the CDR3. Germline CDR1 MDHEN, CDR2 SYDVKM. The CDR3 reads CASSFSPGQEAKNIQYF. The CDR3 coding sequence is TGTGCCAGCAGTTTCTCCCCCGGACAGGAAGCCAAAAACATTCAGTACTTC.

Remarks on this clone: Other DNA sequences in the sample encode the same CDR3. The V and J genes are TRBV9 and TRBJ2-5; the match to TRBD2 covers 9 bases. CDR3 length: 15 residues. V lost 0 bases, J lost 4 bases, and 4 bases stayed unmatched. Germline CDR1 SGDLS, CDR2 YYNGEE. In DNA, the CDR3 is TGTGCCAGCAGCGTAGGTAGCGGGAGTGGAGAGACCCAGTACTTC. Encoded protein: CASSVGSGSGETQYF.

V and J are TRBV30 and TRBJ2-3, with 10 positions matching TRBD1. Germline V gene lookup returns CDR1 GTSNPN and CDR2 SVGIG (reference sequence). This CDR3 is 13 amino acids long. CDR3 region: CAHDRGLEDTQYF. In DNA, the CDR3 is TGTGCACATGACAGGGGGCTAGAGGATACGCAGTATTTT.

This chain uses TRBV14 with TRBJ1-2, with 8 nucleotides matching TRBD1. The CDR3 is 15 residues long. The trim removed 0 bases at V and 10 bases at J, leaving 10 bases unmatched. Germline V gene data show CDR1 as SGHDN and CDR2 as FVKESK. This CDR3 is CASSQDSDRVGDYTF. In DNA form, the CDR3 reads TGTGCCAGCAGCCAAGATTCGGACAGGGTCGGTGACTACACCTTC. Looking up the rest from reference TRBV14 and TRBJ1-2 gives the full variable domain: EAGVTQFPSHSVIEKGQTVTLRCDPISGHDNLYWYRRVMGKEIKFLLHFVKESKQDESGMPNNRFLAERTGGTYSTLKVQPAELEDSGVYFCASSQDSDRVGDYTFGSGTRLTVV.

This rearrangement joins TRBV27 to TRBJ2-1; TRBD2 agrees at 9 bases. CDR3 length: 13 residues. The V gene's germline CDR1 is MNHEY and CDR2 SMNVEV (reference sequence). J lost 7 bases, V lost 5 bases, and 3 bases had no gene match. The CDR3 DNA reads TGTGCCAGCAGTAAGGGACTAGCTAATGAGCAGTTCTTC. It specifies CASSKGLANEQFF.

This clone occurred a few times. The chain recombines TRBV5-1 with TRBJ2-1; TRBD1 or TRBD2 may be the D gene (5 bases each). Germline V lookup: CDR1 SGHRS, CDR2 YFSETQ. The V end was cut by 4 bases, the J end by 3 bases, with 20 bases between. The CDR3 is made up of 17 amino acids. The CDR3 coding sequence is TGCGCCAGCAGCGCAGCGGTGGGCAGGGCGAACTACAATGAGCAGTTCTTC. Its protein product is CASSAAVGRANYNEQFF.

J is TRBJ1-2 and V is TRBV13; possible D gene TRBD1, 5 bases. Germline assignment: CDR1 PRHDT and CDR2 FYEKMQ (reference sequence). This CDR3 comprises 12 residues. The germline V and J ends were trimmed by 1 base and 8 bases, with 8 bases remaining between them. CDR3 DNA sequence: TGTGCCAGCAGCTTAGAAGGGGACGGCTACACCTTC. It specifies CASSLEGDGYTF.

This chain joins TRBV4-3 and TRBJ1-5; D unclear. Germline V gene sequence: CDR1 LGHNA, CDR2 YSLEER. The ends were cut back, 6 bases at V and 2 bases at J, with 5 bases in the middle. The CDR3 contains 12 residues. The CDR3: CASSPGNQPQHF. The CDR3 nucleotides are TGCGCCAGCAGTCCCGGCAATCAGCCCCAGCATTTT.

This clone showed up many times. The V call is TRBV5-5, the J call TRBJ2-7; 8 bases fit TRBD1. The V gene end was trimmed by 6 bases and the J gene end by 3 bases; junction bases not matched to a gene: 8. The CDR3 extends over 14 amino acids. Germline CDR1 and CDR2: SGHKS and YYEKEE (reference sequence). CDR3 DNA sequence: TGTGCCAGCAATGAACGGACAGGGCTCTACGAGCAGTACTTC. Translating it yields CASNERTGLYEQYF. Looking up the rest from reference TRBV5-5 and TRBJ2-7 gives the full variable domain: DAGVTQSPTHLIKTRGQQVTLRCSPISGHKSVSWYQQVLGQGPQFIFQYYEKEERGRGNFPDRFSARQFPNYSSELNVNALLLGDSALYLCASNERTGLYEQYFGPGTRLTVT.